This TCR beta chain was captured by sequencing in a study of blood T cells in healthy people across ages. Study findings and constraints: Estimated diversity, derived from one million T cells, was regarded as an underestimate. Higher diversity, along with more naive CD4+ cells, distinguished long-lived donors from aged donors.

With a J-beta primer mix and a sample-barcoded 5' primer, a second PCR ran roughly 6 to 12 cycles. With 12 random nucleotides, a template-switch adaptor tagged each individual cDNA molecule. TCRdb reanalysed the 5' RACE reads using MiXCR and keeps one entry per CDR3 protein. The table records about 1.6 million distinct CDR3 sequences, 30% to 40% of them present only once. This clonotype was observed a handful of times. Its antigen is not identified. The germline V gene has CDR1 SGDLS and CDR2 YYNGEE. V trimming: 3 bases; J trimming: 6 bases; junction bases outside the gene matches: 4. This CDR3 contains 13 residues.

J is TRBJ2-3 and V is TRBV9; 7 bases fit TRBD2. This receptor was identified in a woman aged 25 to 39 in good health. Sequenced input: blood. The CDR3 is CASSEWEGDTQYF. Written as DNA, the CDR3 is TGTGCCAGCAGCGAGTGGGAGGGGGATACGCAGTATTTT. Looking up the rest from reference TRBV9 and TRBJ2-3 gives the full variable domain: DSGVTQTPKHLITATGQRVTLRCSPRSGDLSVYWYQQSLDQGLQFLIQYYNGEERAKGNILERFSAQQFPDLHSELNLSSLELGDSALYFCASSEWEGDTQYFGPGTRLTVL.